This is a list of T cell receptor beta chains from one sample in a study of blood T cell repertoires in COVID-19. Produced via immunoSEQ multiplex PCR; TCRdb's table is partial and in-frame only. The table shows about 500,000 clones, with 80% to 90% occurring only once. What was sequenced was peripheral blood. All receptors come from a man aged 18 to 30 with COVID-19, enrolled during active disease. Both conserved end residues are part of each CDR3. Each record gives: J gene, V gene, CDR3 protein.

>TRBJ2-6|TRBV9
CASNKGHFSGANVLTF
>TRBJ2-5|TRBV29-1
CSALSRTSGPEVWETQYF
>TRBJ2-3|TRBV7-9
CASSLSGVSTDTQYF
>TRBJ1-1|TRBV5-1
CASRTGRDTEAFF
>TRBJ1-5|TRBV20-1
CSARGQTNQPQHF
>TRBJ2-5|TRBV6-5
CAIRHTYQETQYF
>TRBJ2-5|TRBV11-2
CASSLDSQETQYF
>TRBJ1-4|TRBV25-1
CASSETQGAYEKLFF
>TRBJ2-3|TRBV2
CASSPGQGGADTQYF
>TRBJ2-3|TRBV19
CASSSYPTSGATDTQYF
>TRBJ1-2|TRBV19
CASSNGGVYGYTF
>TRBJ1-1|TRBV7-2
CASSLVGGNTEAFF
>TRBJ2-7|TRBV27
CASSLYRSGEQYF
>TRBJ1-1|TRBV6-5
CASSLPGYTEAFF
>TRBJ2-7|TRBV27
CASSPSVSPYEQYF
>TRBJ2-2|TRBV10-1
CASSLTGETGELFF
>TRBJ1-1|TRBV30
CASRGGGDEAFF
>TRBJ1-1|TRBV11-3
CASSLDPGAQPAAFF
>TRBJ2-5|TRBV3-1/TRBV3-2
CASSHIQETQYF
>TRBJ2-7|TRBV13
CASSLRVSYEQYF
>TRBJ2-7|TRBV19
CASSMGREYEQYF
>TRBJ2-2|TRBV6-5
CASRRGPGELFF
>TRBJ2-1|TRBV3-1/TRBV3-2
CASSQQLAGVGNEQFF
>TRBJ2-1|TRBV27
CASSTPPAALFF
>TRBJ2-3|TRBV2
CASSLLQGSSGGVSTDTQYF
>TRBJ1-2|TRBV5-4
CASSLGPGARGYTF
>TRBJ2-7|TRBV25-1
CASSSTSTGGFYEQYF
>TRBJ1-1|TRBV12-3/TRBV12-4
CASTAGGYTEAFF
>TRBJ1-2|TRBV6-4
CASSARPGQSYYGYTF
>TRBJ1-2|TRBV24-1
CATRGVRTWVVINYGYTF
>TRBJ2-6|TRBV5-1
CASSYSPTGAGANVLTF
>TRBJ2-5|TRBV11-2
CASSFGAAMETQYF
>TRBJ2-7|TRBV19
CASSPDRYEQYF
>TRBJ2-5|TRBV27
CASRPGTASETQYF
>TRBJ2-7|TRBV6-5
CASKNRNSYEQYF
>TRBJ1-5|TRBV2
CASSGGPYSNQPQHF
>TRBJ1-1|TRBV18
CASSPSAGETEAFF
>TRBJ2-7|TRBV18
CASSPGQPTYEQYF
>TRBJ1-1|TRBV4-1
CASSQENRNTEAFF
>TRBJ2-7|TRBV19
CASSITGSSYEQYF
>TRBJ2-7|TRBV5-1
CASSLGRVSYEQYF
>TRBJ1-2|TRBV5-6
CASSLRFRLRQGNYGYTF
>TRBJ2-7|TRBV3-1/TRBV3-2
CASSLQAGVGEQYF
>TRBJ1-4|TRBV3-1/TRBV3-2
CASSHKGKLEKLFF
>TRBJ2-3|TRBV7-9
CASSISGWSTDTQYF
>TRBJ2-7|TRBV23-1
CASSRGGTSFFYEQYF
>TRBJ2-7|TRBV5-4
CASSFTSNEQYF
>TRBJ2-7|TRBV27
CASSFRGQGYEQYF
>TRBJ1-1|TRBV6-1
CASSEGQVLNTEAFF
>TRBJ2-1|TRBV11-2
CASSLGLAGIKFF
>TRBJ2-5|TRBV25-1
CASSDLDLREGGTQYF
>TRBJ2-7|TRBV5-6
CASSKWREPPYEQYF